The clone carrying this TCR beta chain occurred once. Its antigen is currently unknown. Assay: immunoSEQ multiplex PCR; the TCRdb copy retains only in-frame clones and omits some. The profile covers 45,000 to 55,000 clones, with 74% appearing a single time and under 5.5% taken by the ten largest. Researchers isolated CD4+ T cells once approximately ten days of culture had elapsed. Documented for the person is a PCR-confirmed SARS-CoV-2 infection occurring between March and December 2020. The cohort was immunized with two doses of either the BNT162b2 or mRNA-1273 vaccine. Cells had half their medium changed to IL-2 medium on days 3 and 7. The data derive from a study of vaccination effects on CD4 cells after COVID-19. About the research overall: Post-vaccine specimens were collected at a median of 72 days following the second dose. Study observations and caveats: Early timepoints after infection were absent, and convalescent patients were few in the study.

This clonotype was sampled from a human donor who had a prior SARS-CoV-2 infection. The sample here was CD4+ T cells from PBMCs cultured without peptide, taken after COVID-19 vaccination.

The CDR3 DNA sequence: TGTGCCAGCAGCGAGGTCCCTCAGAGCACTGAAGCTTTCTTT. Its protein product is CASSEVPQSTEAFF. The chain couples TRBV9 to TRBJ1-1; D is uncertain. Germline loops: CDR1 SGDLS, CDR2 YYNGEE. The ends were cut back, 3 bases at V and 4 bases at J, with 13 bases in the middle. The CDR3 has 14 residues.